The 21 T cell receptor beta chains presented below share a single source sample, sequenced in a study of T cell responses to AZD1222 COVID-19 vaccine. Profiled with immunoSEQ multiplex PCR; TCRdb holds only in-frame clones, not every one. The sample has roughly 150,000 clones; 92% are singletons. Specimen: peripheral blood, collected on day 0 of AZD1222 vaccination. These receptors all stem from an adult in good health.

The chain joins TRBV12-3 or TRBV12-4 to TRBJ1-1; weak D call: TRBD1 (5 bases). CDR3 length equals 13 residues. Trimming took off 4 bases at V and 4 bases at J, with 10 bases between the two ends. The CDR3 DNA follows: TGTGCCAGCAGTTGGGAGGGGCTCACTGAAGCTTTCTTT. Translating gives CASSWEGLTEAFF.

This chain joins TRBV7-9 and TRBJ2-7; tentatively, D is TRBD1 (6 bases). The CDR3 is made up of 13 amino acids. The germline V and J ends were trimmed by 8 bases and 5 bases, with 16 bases remaining between them. Germline CDR1 and CDR2: SEHNR and FQNEAQ (reference sequence). The CDR3 loop reads CASDEGTMDEQYF. The CDR3 DNA follows: TGTGCCAGCGATGAGGGGACAATGGACGAGCAGTACTTC.

CDR3 in DNA: TGTGCCAGCAGTGAGCCGGGACAGGGAGCCAATCAGCCCCAGCATTTT. This sequence encodes CASSEPGQGANQPQHF. This rearrangement joins TRBV6-1 to TRBJ1-5, with 9 positions matching TRBD1. After removal of 3 bases from V and 3 bases from J, the junction contained 6 bases not matched to a gene. From germline, CDR1 is MNHNS and CDR2 SASEGT. The CDR3 is 16 residues long.

The genes are TRBV15 and TRBJ1-5; 8 positions match TRBD1. The V segment lost 2 bases and the J segment 4 bases; nucleotides outside the gene matches: 7. Germline assignment: CDR1 LNHNV and CDR2 YYDKDF (reference sequence). The CDR3 contains 16 residues. CDR3 in amino acids: CATSRTRGLRNQPQHF. The CDR3 bases are TGTGCCACCAGCAGAACCAGGGGGCTAAGGAATCAGCCCCAGCATTTT.

This clone was observed a handful of times. The chain couples TRBV3-1 (or the pseudogene TRBV3-2) to TRBJ1-6; D is perhaps TRBD1 (5 bases). There are 17 residues in the CDR3. The V end was cut by 0 bases, the J end by 3 bases, with 12 bases between. The germline V gene encodes CDR1 LGHDT and CDR2 YNNKEL (reference sequence). The CDR3 coding sequence is TGTGCCAGCAGCCAAGATCAGACAGTAGGCTATAATTCACCCCTCCACTTT. Residues: CASSQDQTVGYNSPLHF.

Written as DNA, the CDR3 is TGTGCCAGCAGCCCGGGACAGGGGGAGACCCAGTACTTC. Its protein is CASSPGQGETQYF. The chain employs TRBV7-3 and TRBJ2-5; TRBD1 aligns across 10 bases. Germline lookup yields CDR1 SGHTA and CDR2 FQGTGA. There are 13 residues in the CDR3. J gave up 5 bases and V 5 bases, and 2 bases lay outside the gene matches.

The chain employs TRBV19 and TRBJ2-1; 8 nucleotides align to TRBD2. With V trimmed by 6 bases and J by 0 bases, 7 bases remained unmatched. This CDR3 has 16 residues. Per germline, CDR1 LNHDA and CDR2 SQIVND (reference sequence). The CDR3 nucleotides are TGTGCCAGTAGACCGGGGGGGCCGCTCTCCTACAATGAGCAGTTCTTC. It encodes CASRPGGPLSYNEQFF.

This clone was observed a single time. The rearrangement uses TRBV10-3 and TRBJ1-1, with 9 nucleotides matching TRBD1. Germline CDR1 ENHRY, CDR2 SYGVKD. The CDR3 is 13 residues long. The V gene end was trimmed by 6 bases and the J gene end by 12 bases; junction bases not matched to a gene: 11. In nucleotides, the CDR3 is TGTGCCATCAGGGAAGGGACAGGGATGACAACTTTCTTT. Its protein is CAIREGTGMTTFF.

This sequence joins TRBV7-3 and TRBJ2-1; D perhaps matches TRBD1 (5 bases). The CDR3 spans 12 residues. V lost 0 bases and J lost 8, with 5 bases in between. CDR1 is SGHTA, CDR2 FQGTGA, per germline. DNA of the CDR3: TGTGCCAGCAGCTTAACGGGGCATGAGCAGTTCTTC. As protein: CASSLTGHEQFF.

The chain recombines TRBV7-3 with TRBJ2-2, with TRBD2 matching over 11 bases. V lost 4 bases, J lost 5 bases, and 9 bases stayed unmatched. In germline, CDR1 is SGHTA, CDR2 FQGTGA. The CDR3 is 17 residues long. DNA of the CDR3: TGTGCCAGCAGCTCACTAGCGGGGGCAAGGGGAACCGGGGAGCTGTTTTTT. Translated, it gives CASSSLAGARGTGELFF. The variable domain in full, with the rest retrieved from reference TRBV7-3 and TRBJ2-2, is GAGVSQTPSNKVTEKGKYVELRCDPISGHTALYWYRQSLGQGPEFLIYFQGTGAADDSGLPNDRFFAVRPEGSVSTLKIQRTERGDSAVYLCASSSLAGARGTGELFFGEGSRLTVL.

The chain combines TRBV6-5 with TRBJ1-1; D is possibly TRBD1 (6 bases). The length of the CDR3 is 15 residues. Germline V gene sequence: CDR1 MNHEY, CDR2 SVGAGI. V gave up 0 bases and J gave up 4 bases, with 12 bases separating them. The CDR3 DNA is TGTGCCAGCAGTTACTCGAGGGGGATAGGCACTGAAGCTTTCTTT. Translation gives CASSYSRGIGTEAFF.

The chain joins TRBV27 to TRBJ1-2; the match to TRBD1 covers 9 bases. The CDR3 runs 16 residues. With 3 bases clipped from V and 0 bases from J, the junction kept 5 bases outside the gene matches. Germline CDR1 reads MNHEY; CDR2 reads SMNVEV (reference sequence). The CDR3 DNA follows: TGTGCCAGCAGTTTCCTCGGGACAGGGTCTAACTATGGCTACACCTTC. Residues: CASSFLGTGSNYGYTF.

The chain joins TRBV4-2 to TRBJ2-1, with 15 bases that match TRBD2. The CDR3 is 20 residues long. The V gene's germline CDR1 is LGHNA and CDR2 YNFKEQ. J was trimmed by 3 bases and V by 4 bases; bases with no gene match: 13. Written as DNA, the CDR3 is TGTGCCAGCAGCCTTCCCTCGGGACTAGCGGGGGGAGCAATCTACAATGAGCAGTTCTTC. This encodes CASSLPSGLAGGAIYNEQFF.

The chain has TRBV6-5 and TRBJ2-5; 8 bases are shared with TRBD1. Looked up from germline, CDR1 is MNHEY and CDR2 is SVGAGI. CDR3 length equals 15 residues. V dropped 7 bases and J dropped 3; count of bases not matched to a gene: 10. The CDR3 DNA reads TGTGCCAGCAAAATGGGCAGGGGGCTTGAAGAGACCCAGTACTTC. It yields the protein CASKMGRGLEETQYF.

V gene TRBV11-2 combines with J gene TRBJ1-4; D gene unclear. V was pared by 5 bases and J by 8 bases, with 24 bases between. Per germline, CDR1 SGHAT and CDR2 FQNNGV. The CDR3 is made up of 17 amino acids. As DNA, the CDR3 is TGTGCCAGCAGCCCTGCCCCATCCGGAGGGCGCGAGGAAAAACTGTTTTTT. The encoded protein is CASSPAPSGGREEKLFF. Full variable domain (rest looked up from reference TRBV11-2 and TRBJ1-4): EAGVAQSPRYKIIEKRQSVAFWCNPISGHATLYWYQQILGQGPKLLIQFQNNGVVDDSQLPKDRFSAERLKGVDSTLKIQPAKLEDSAVYLCASSPAPSGGREEKLFFGSGTQLSVL.

The chain employs TRBV6-5 and TRBJ1-3, with D possibly matching TRBD1 (6 bases). The germline V and J ends were trimmed by 8 bases and 4 bases, with 15 bases remaining between them. CDR1 is MNHEY, CDR2 SVGAGI, per germline. CDR3 length: 14 amino acids. CDR3 DNA: TGTGCCAGCGCCCGAGGGGGAACAGGAAACACCATATATTTT. Amino acid sequence: CASARGGTGNTIYF.

CDR3 residues: CASSQVGGKLPTDTQYF. The CDR3 nucleotides are TGCGCCAGCAGCCAAGTTGGGGGGAAACTGCCCACAGATACGCAGTATTTT. The chain couples TRBV4-3 to TRBJ2-3; tentatively, D is TRBD2 (6 bases). The CDR3 is 17 amino acids. Germline V gene sequence: CDR1 LGHNA, CDR2 YSLEER. Deletions cut 1 base from V and 2 bases from J, with 16 bases between.

This chain joins TRBV6-2 or TRBV6-3 and TRBJ2-1; 14 nucleotides agree with TRBD2. Germline-derived CDR1 and CDR2 are MNHEY and SVGEGT. Germline trimming cut 5 bases from V and 0 bases from J; bases unmatched to any gene: 6. CDR3 length: 18 residues. The CDR3 region is CASSHRTSGGLSYNEQFF. CDR3 coding DNA: TGTGCCAGCAGTCACAGGACTAGCGGGGGGCTCTCCTACAATGAGCAGTTCTTC.

A single count supports this clone. The CDR3 bases are TGTGCCAGCAGTTACTCGACGCCTGGAAACACCATATATTTT. Its protein is CASSYSTPGNTIYF. The J gene is TRBJ1-3, the V gene TRBV6-5; D is undetermined. CDR1 is MNHEY and CDR2 is SVGAGI in the germline V gene. The CDR3 covers 14 residues. V gave up 0 bases and J gave up 2 bases, with 5 bases separating them.

J is TRBJ2-7 and V is TRBV11-1; D not resolved. The CDR3 consists of 13 residues. Germline-derived CDR1 and CDR2 are SGHAT and FQDESV (reference sequence). V dropped 5 bases and J dropped 3 bases, with 11 bases sitting between them. The CDR3 bases are TGTGCCAGCAGCGCCCTCAGTCTCTACGAGCAGTACTTC. It specifies CASSALSLYEQYF.

V is TRBV12-5 and J is TRBJ1-3; D gene uncertain. The V gene lost 3 bases and the J gene lost 11 bases, with 11 bases spanning the gap. Germline CDR1 reads LGHNT; CDR2 reads FRNRAP. The CDR3 extends over 12 amino acids. In DNA form, the CDR3 reads TGTGCTAGTGGTTTTTCCCTCTGGGCCATATATTTT. It yields the protein CASGFSLWAIYF.